These 21 T cell receptor beta chains share one sample of origin, sequenced in a study of neurological immune-mediated disorders. Documented time point: technical triplicate 2. TCRdb reanalysed the 5' RACE reads using MiXCR and keeps one entry per CDR3 protein. The sample has under 70,000 distinct CDR3 sequences, about 24% seen once; the top ten hold about 4.6%. Specimen: PBMCs. The source of these receptors is a man in his 60s with HTLV-1-associated myelopathy (HAM/TSP).

The genes are TRBV4-1 and TRBJ2-7; either TRBD1 or TRBD2 may fit D (5 bases each). Germline assignment: CDR1 MGHRA and CDR2 YSYEKL. Between the trimmed V and J ends, which lost 6 bases and 3 bases, there was a span of 15 bases. The CDR3 runs 14 residues. Here the CDR3 reads CASSLAQGVYEQYF. CDR3 DNA sequence: TGCGCCAGCAGTCTAGCTCAGGGAGTCTACGAGCAGTACTTC.

This clonotype was seen repeatedly, ten times or more. The chain links TRBV29-1 to TRBJ1-1; 7 positions agree with TRBD1. J gave up 1 base and V 4 bases, and 3 bases lay outside the gene matches. Germline V lookup: CDR1 SQVTM, CDR2 ANQGSEA. The CDR3 extends over 13 amino acids. The CDR3 region has the DNA TGCAGCGTTGCTAGACAGGGGAACACTGAAGCTTTCTTT. It specifies CSVARQGNTEAFF.

The rearrangement joins TRBV10-3 to TRBJ2-3, with D possibly matching TRBD2 (5 bases). The V gene's germline CDR1 is ENHRY and CDR2 SYGVKD. This CDR3 spans 13 amino acids. Trimming removed 0 bases at V and 6 bases at J, with 7 bases between. CDR3 residues: CAISESGIDTQYF. For the CDR3, the DNA is TGTGCCATCAGTGAGTCCGGGATTGATACGCAGTATTTT.

At least ten counts were recorded for this clonotype. The gene calls are TRBV5-6 and TRBJ2-5, with 7 positions matching TRBD1. The CDR3 contains 13 residues. After removal of 4 bases from V and 3 bases from J, the junction contained 3 bases not matched to a gene. The germline V gene has CDR1 SGHDT and CDR2 YYEEEE. CDR3 sequence reads: CASSPGTEETQYF. The CDR3 DNA is TGTGCCAGCAGCCCCGGGACAGAAGAGACCCAGTACTTC. Full variable domain (outside the CDR3, taken from reference TRBV5-6 and TRBJ2-5): DAGVTQSPTHLIKTRGQQVTLRCSPKSGHDTVSWYQQALGQGPQFIFQYYEEEERQRGNFPDRFSGHQFPNYSSELNVNALLLGDSALYLCASSPGTEETQYFGPGTRLLVL.

V is TRBV7-2 and J is TRBJ2-7; D is perhaps TRBD1 (6 bases). CDR3 length: 15 residues. CDR1 is SGHTA, CDR2 FQGNSA, per germline. Trimming cost V 5 bases and J 3 bases, with 17 bases left between them. CDR3 sequence reads: CASSPAGAGDYEQYF. DNA for the CDR3: TGTGCCAGCAGCCCGGCCGGGGCAGGGGACTACGAGCAGTACTTC.

This clonotype was observed at least ten times. This sequence joins TRBV27 and TRBJ2-1; 11 bases are shared with TRBD2. V gave up 3 bases and J gave up 0 bases; unmatched junction bases: 1. Looked up from germline, CDR1 is MNHEY and CDR2 is SMNVEV (reference sequence). The length of the CDR3 is 16 residues. The CDR3 here is CASSLLAGGSYNEQFF. As DNA, the CDR3 is TGTGCCAGCAGTTTGCTAGCGGGGGGCTCCTACAATGAGCAGTTCTTC.

This clonotype was detected many times. The rearrangement links TRBV10-3 to TRBJ2-1; 8 positions match TRBD2. From germline, CDR1 is ENHRY and CDR2 SYGVKD. The CDR3 extends over 14 amino acids. The trim removed 5 bases at V and 9 bases at J, leaving 9 bases unmatched. CDR3 protein: CAISPGGRFGEQFF. The CDR3 coding sequence is TGTGCCATCAGTCCGGGAGGGAGGTTTGGTGAGCAGTTCTTC.

The chain couples TRBV10-2 to TRBJ2-7; 7 nucleotides agree with TRBD2. Germline CDR1 WSHSY, CDR2 SAAADI. J gave up 2 bases and V 3 bases, and 7 bases lay outside the gene matches. The CDR3 runs 15 residues. The CDR3 sequence: CASSDGVAGAYEQYF. CDR3 DNA: TGCGCCAGCAGTGATGGGGTAGCGGGTGCCTACGAGCAGTACTTC.

This clonotype was found many times. The rearrangement links TRBV5-1 to TRBJ2-5; 8 bases align to TRBD2. The CDR3 extends over 15 amino acids. V gave up 0 bases and J gave up 3 bases; unmatched junction bases: 4. CDR1 and CDR2 (germline): SGHRS, YFSETQ. As DNA, the CDR3 is TGCGCCAGCAGCTTGGTTGCGGGAGGAGAAGAGACCCAGTACTTC. Its protein is CASSLVAGGEETQYF.

This clonotype has ten or more counts. The V and J genes are TRBV18 and TRBJ1-5; 7 nucleotides agree with TRBD1. J lost 5 bases, V lost 5 bases, and 9 bases had no gene match. The CDR3 loop spans 15 amino acids. Germline loops: CDR1 KGHSH, CDR2 LQKENI. The CDR3 bases are TGTGCCAGCTCATCAACAGGGGCTCCCGATCAGCCCCAGCATTTT. Protein: CASSSTGAPDQPQHF.

This clonotype was observed many times. The genes are TRBV6-5 and TRBJ2-5; D is undetermined. Trimming took 0 bases from V and 0 from J, leaving 11 bases between them. The CDR3 is 16 residues long. The germline V gene encodes CDR1 MNHEY and CDR2 SVGAGI. CDR3 region: CASSYSVSTDQETQYF. The CDR3 DNA reads TGTGCCAGCAGTTACTCTGTCAGCACGGACCAAGAGACCCAGTACTTC.

The rearrangement uses TRBV11-2 and TRBJ2-3; TRBD2 agrees at 8 bases. The junction had 8 bases not matched to a gene; V was cut back by 8 bases and J by 1 base. This CDR3 contains 15 residues. Germline lookup yields CDR1 SGHAT and CDR2 FQNNGV. CDR3: CASQISGIGTDTQYF. CDR3 DNA: TGTGCCAGCCAAATTAGCGGGATCGGCACAGATACGCAGTATTTT.

This clonotype was seen at least ten times. The J gene is TRBJ1-2, the V gene TRBV5-1, with no clear D. This CDR3 is built from 14 residues. The germline V and J ends were trimmed by 3 bases and 3 bases, with 12 bases remaining between them. Germline assignment: CDR1 SGHRS and CDR2 YFSETQ. The CDR3 protein is CASSSAPTDYGYTF. For the CDR3, the DNA is TGCGCCAGCAGCTCGGCGCCTACTGACTATGGCTACACCTTC.

This clonotype was seen a few times. The rearrangement joins TRBV7-8 to TRBJ2-7; D might be TRBD2 (5 bases). Germline CDR1 and CDR2: SGHVS and FQNEAQ. This CDR3 has 14 residues. Trimming pared 0 bases from V and 0 bases from J, leaving 6 bases between. CDR3 residues: CASSLAGVSYEQYF. The CDR3 bases are TGTGCCAGCAGCTTAGCGGGAGTCTCCTACGAGCAGTACTTC.

This clonotype was seen ten or more times. CDR3 in DNA: TGTGCCAGCAGTACCACAGATACGCAGTATTTT. Translating it yields CASSTTDTQYF. The gene calls are TRBV6-1 and TRBJ2-3; the D is unclear. Between the trimmed V and J ends, which lost 5 bases and 2 bases, there was a span of 2 bases. This CDR3 has 11 amino acids. CDR1 MNHNS and CDR2 SASEGT come from the germline V gene.

This clonotype has just one count. The chain recombines TRBV27 with TRBJ2-5; 9 bases map to TRBD2. This CDR3 contains 15 residues. Germline loops: CDR1 MNHEY, CDR2 SMNVEV (reference sequence). V lost 6 bases and J lost 8; bases outside the gene matches: 13. CDR3 sequence reads: CASRRGIAGVDTQYF. CDR3 bases: TGTGCCAGCAGAAGGGGTATAGCGGGAGTAGATACCCAGTACTTC.

Ten or more counts support this clonotype. The rearrangement joins TRBV18 to TRBJ2-1; D call uncertain. Trimming took off 6 bases at V and 4 bases at J, with 13 bases between the two ends. Looked up from germline, CDR1 is KGHSH and CDR2 is LQKENI. CDR3 length: 14 amino acids. The CDR3 loop reads CASSIGPDYNEQFF. The CDR3 nucleotides are TGTGCCAGCTCTATTGGACCGGATTACAATGAGCAGTTCTTC.

The V and J genes are TRBV5-1 and TRBJ2-7, with 12 bases lining up with TRBD2. The CDR3 loop spans 15 amino acids. Germline loops: CDR1 SGHRS, CDR2 YFSETQ. V lost 4 bases, J lost 7 bases, and 9 bases stayed unmatched. The CDR3 protein is CASSPLAGGPEEQYF. For the CDR3, the DNA is TGCGCCAGCAGCCCCCTAGCGGGAGGGCCGGAAGAGCAGTACTTC.

The gene calls are TRBV10-1 and TRBJ2-1; TRBD1 is a possible D gene (5 bases). CDR3 size: 15 residues. From germline, CDR1 is WNHNN and CDR2 SYGVQD (reference sequence). Trimming shortened V by 3 bases and J by 5 bases, and 14 bases separated the two germline ends. Here the CDR3 reads CASSDGAAWDNEQFF. CDR3 nucleotides: TGCGCCAGCAGTGATGGGGCAGCATGGGACAATGAGCAGTTCTTC.

Many counts were recorded for this clonotype. V gene TRBV2 combines with J gene TRBJ2-7; D unresolved. Germline V CDR1 and CDR2: SNHLY, FYNNEI. V was trimmed by 7 bases and J by 0 bases, leaving 13 bases between them. This CDR3 is 14 amino acids long. The CDR3 loop is CASTDAASSYEQYF. CDR3 DNA sequence: TGTGCCAGCACGGACGCGGCCAGCTCCTACGAGCAGTACTTC.

This clonotype was observed at least ten times. The rearrangement links TRBV12-3 or TRBV12-4 to TRBJ2-1; 10 nucleotides match TRBD2. The CDR3 sequence is 14 residues long. Trimming removed 5 bases from V and 5 bases from J; junction bases left unmatched: 3. The CDR3: CASSGTSAHNEQFF. CDR3 DNA sequence: TGTGCCAGCAGTGGGACTAGCGCTCACAATGAGCAGTTCTTC.